This passage covers 13 T cell receptor beta chains from one sample sequenced in a study of early T cells in non-severe SARS-CoV-2 infection. MiXCR, run by TCRdb on the 5' RACE reads, gives a single entry per CDR3 protein. The table includes tens of thousands of distinct CDR3 sequences, around 5% detected once. Sequencing used whole blood. Source of these receptors: an adult who was a healthcare worker with PCR-confirmed SARS-CoV-2 infection or an uninfected control (not recorded which).

This clonotype appeared many times. The chain employs TRBV6-5 and TRBJ2-7; no reliable D call. The CDR3 has 15 residues. Trimming cost V 0 bases and J 3 bases, with 12 bases left between them. The V gene's germline CDR1 is MNHEY and CDR2 SVGAGI. The CDR3 protein is CASSYSGGERYEQYF. The CDR3 DNA reads TGTGCCAGCAGTTACTCTGGCGGAGAACGCTACGAGCAGTACTTC.

This clonotype was seen repeatedly, ten times or more. The chain is built from TRBV15 and TRBJ1-1; D uncertain. V shed 8 bases and J shed 5 bases, with 9 bases lying between them. The CDR3 totals 11 residues. CDR1 LNHNV and CDR2 YYDKDF come from the germline V gene (reference sequence). The CDR3 is CATAGQTEAFF. CDR3 coding DNA: TGTGCCACCGCGGGCCAGACTGAAGCTTTCTTT.

This clonotype showed up many times. This chain joins TRBV27 and TRBJ2-3; D remains unclear. V gave up 5 bases and J gave up 2 bases, with 11 bases separating them. This CDR3 comprises 14 residues. CDR1 MNHEY and CDR2 SMNVEV come from the germline V gene (reference sequence). CDR3 loop: CASSAWSLTDTQYF. CDR3 nucleotides: TGTGCCAGCAGTGCTTGGAGTCTCACAGATACGCAGTATTTT.

This clonotype was recorded at least ten times. The V call is TRBV20-1, the J call TRBJ2-4, with D tentatively TRBD1 (5 bases). The CDR3 runs to 15 residues. Trimming shortened V by 3 bases and J by 0 bases, and 12 bases separated the two germline ends. Germline V gene lookup returns CDR1 DFQATT and CDR2 SNEGSKA (reference sequence). CDR3: CSASRPGIAKNIQYF. DNA of the CDR3: TGCAGTGCTAGTCGGCCAGGGATAGCCAAAAACATTCAGTACTTC.

This clonotype was seen more than once but under ten times. The V call is TRBV7-9, the J call TRBJ1-6; D unresolved. The germline CDR1 and CDR2 sequences are SEHNR and FQNEAQ (reference sequence). V was pared by 3 bases and J by 10 bases, with 7 bases between. The CDR3 is 12 residues long. CDR3 in amino acids: CASSFSESPLHF. CDR3 coding DNA: TGTGCCAGCAGCTTTTCCGAGTCACCCCTCCACTTT. Based on the CDR3 plus reference TRBV7-9 and TRBJ1-6, the full variable domain is DTGVSQNPRHKITKRGQNVTFRCDPISEHNRLYWYRQTLGQGPEFLTYFQNEAQLEKSRLLSDRFSAERPKGSFSTLEIQRTEQGDSAMYLCASSFSESPLHFGNGTRLTVT.

The table lists this clonotype with many counts. V gene TRBV7-8 combines with J gene TRBJ2-3, with 7 bases aligning to TRBD1. The CDR3 length is 16 residues. V lost 6 bases to trimming and J lost 2 bases; unmatched junction nucleotides: 11. Germline CDR1 is SGHVS and CDR2 is FQNEAQ. The CDR3 DNA reads as TGTGCCAGCAGAACGACAGGGATCTTTACCACAGATACGCAGTATTTT. It codes for CASRTTGIFTTDTQYF.

This clonotype was observed a handful of times. The CDR3 reads CASSRLAGVGEQFF. The CDR3 nucleotides read TGCGCCAGCAGCAGGTTAGCGGGAGTGGGGGAGCAGTTCTTC. The chain joins TRBV5-1 to TRBJ2-1; 9 nucleotides match TRBD2. V was pared by 4 bases and J by 10 bases, with 9 bases of the junction left unmatched. Looked up from germline, CDR1 is SGHRS and CDR2 is YFSETQ. The CDR3 contains 14 residues.

This clonotype was detected many times. The CDR3 nucleotides read TGCGCCAGCAGCTTGGGGACTAGCGCCTACAATGAGCAGTTCTTC. Amino acid sequence: CASSLGTSAYNEQFF. The gene calls are TRBV5-1 and TRBJ2-1; 9 positions agree with TRBD2. This CDR3 has 15 residues. Germline V lookup: CDR1 SGHRS, CDR2 YFSETQ. With V trimmed by 0 bases and J by 2 bases, 0 bases remained unmatched. The full variable domain, rest sourced from reference TRBV5-1 and TRBJ2-1, is KAGVTQTPRYLIKTRGQQVTLSCSPISGHRSVSWYQQTPGQGLQFLFEYFSETQRNKGNFPGRFSGRQFSNSRSEMNVSTLELGDSALYLCASSLGTSAYNEQFFGPGTRLTVL.

This clonotype was seen many times. The V gene is TRBV2, the J gene TRBJ1-2; the match to TRBD1 covers 7 bases. Germline lookup yields CDR1 SNHLY and CDR2 FYNNEI. The V and J ends lost 6 bases and 1 base, in that order; junction bases with no gene match: 11. There are 16 residues in the CDR3. CDR3 residues: CASRLIGTAINYGYTF. The CDR3 DNA reads TGTGCCAGCAGACTCATAGGGACAGCGATTAACTATGGCTACACCTTC.

This clonotype was recorded at least ten times. The chain uses TRBV15 and TRBJ1-4; D remains unclear. Germline CDR1 and CDR2: LNHNV and YYDKDF (reference sequence). V lost 0 bases and J 4 bases, leaving 12 bases between the germline ends. The CDR3 has 16 amino acids. CDR3 sequence reads: CATSRDYNSRNEKLFF. The CDR3, as DNA: TGTGCCACCAGCAGAGATTACAACAGCCGTAATGAAAAACTGTTTTTT.

This clonotype came up many times. The chain recombines TRBV29-1 with TRBJ2-5; 7 bases are shared with TRBD1. Per the germline V gene, CDR1 is SQVTM and CDR2 is ANQGSEA. The CDR3 is 14 amino acids. The J segment lost 2 bases and the V segment lost 4 bases, leaving 7 bases of the junction unmatched. In nucleotides, the CDR3 is TGCAGCGTTGCGGACAGGTTGAGACAAGAGACCCAGTACTTC. Amino acids: CSVADRLRQETQYF.

In its sample, this clonotype was seen a few times. The chain is built from TRBV24-1 and TRBJ2-3, with D tentatively TRBD2 (6 bases). This CDR3 comprises 13 residues. The V end lost 7 bases, the J end lost 4 bases, and 11 bases lay between the germline ends. The germline V gene has CDR1 KGHDR and CDR2 SFDVKD. Here the CDR3 DNA reads TGTGCCACCAGCGGACTATATGCAGATACGCAGTATTTT. The encoded protein is CATSGLYADTQYF.

This clonotype was counted many times. The chain carries TRBV19 and TRBJ1-5; perhaps TRBD1 as D (5 bases). Germline CDR1 and CDR2: LNHDA and SQIVND (reference sequence). The CDR3 totals 14 residues. The V and J ends lost 6 bases and 3 bases respectively, with 12 bases between them. For the CDR3, the DNA is TGTGCCAGTAGCCCGACAGCTCTCAATCAGCCCCAGCATTTT. Protein product: CASSPTALNQPQHF. Variable domain in full (rest from reference TRBV19 and TRBJ1-5): DGGITQSPKYLFRKEGQNVTLSCEQNLNHDAMYWYRQDPGQGLRLIYYSQIVNDFQKGDIAEGYSVSREKKESFPLTVTSAQKNPTAFYLCASSPTALNQPQHFGDGTRLSIL.